The following is a TCR beta chain sequence with its context. The specificity of this receptor is unknown. Base qualities are not recorded, but no much larger clone differs from it by a single base. The entry originates in a study of cytomegalovirus exposure and HLA in healthy donors (dated by TCRdb to about 2017). Background on the whole study: An earlier analysis of some 600 of the donors reported under 300 Gb of sequence data and roughly 120 million unique TCR beta sequences obtained from about 180 million T cells. In addition to the first cohort of 666 subjects, a separate validation cohort of 120 different subjects was used. The study used immunosequencing to profile the T cell repertoires of around 600 subjects and linked those repertoires to cytomegalovirus serostatus. All discovery cohort repertoires had been generated on a single sequencing platform. Rather than drawing on any new phenotypic data, the later analysis identified candidate immune exposures from TCR beta sequences and the way those sequences occurred across donors. An earlier analysis of a few hundred of the donors applied high-throughput TCR beta sequencing to assess whether each TCR beta V gene segment acted as functional or pseudogenic. In a later analysis, previously published TCR beta repertoires from 670 or so donors were re-analyzed and high-resolution HLA genotyping was added so that TCR occurrence patterns could be studied. To predict cytomegalovirus infection status, the study combined high-throughput TCR immunosequencing, statistical association of individual TCRs with disease status, and machine learning. HLA typing included class I and class II loci at four-digit resolution. Of the roughly 420 genotyped donors, more than 75% were placed in the genetic ancestry cluster associated with self-reported Caucasian donors. The number of donors typed differed by locus, with 629-630 for A, B, C, DRB1 and DQB1, around 500 for DQA1, 606 for DPA1, and 472 for DPB1. About 5 DR-DQ haplotypes were handled as single units for association and clustering, since linkage in the cohort was strong. A later genetic analysis used genome-wide SNP genotypes for about 65% of the 666 donors, treating that subset as a discovery cohort. The study aimed to test whether signatures of past pathogen exposure could be identified by cataloging public T cell receptors. Donor age, sex, ethnicity and CMV serostatus were collected together with the repertoire data. About 310 gigabases of sequencing data and approximately 93 million unique TCR sequences were included in an early release covering 550 to 800 HLA-typed donors. On average, about 240,000 unique TCR beta nucleotide sequences were sequenced per donor among about 400 genotyped donors of the cohort, with roughly 20% of those sequences being non-productive.

The cohort consisted of 600 to 700 healthy bone marrow donors. At the time of sampling, every cohort member was nominally healthy, though immune exposures that went unrecorded were likely present. The donor was CMV seronegative and was included in the group of approximately 350 seronegative cohort members. Every donor gave a peripheral blood sample, and the peripheral blood mononuclear cells from that sample were used for TCR beta sequencing. Genomic DNA extraction from the blood cell samples was performed with the Qiagen DNeasy Blood Extraction Kit. CDR1 and CDR2, per the germline V gene, are SQVTM and ANQGSEA. The CDR3 goes from the cysteine to the phenylalanine over 16 residues. The entry retains the CDR3 DNA only, 48 bases that are in frame from base 1. V lost 2 bases and J lost 2 bases; the stretch between them is 16 bases long. Library method: the immunoSEQ multiplex PCR assay. For the multiplex PCR, a mixture combining 60 forward primers for TCR Vbeta segments and 13 reverse primers for TCR Jbeta segments was used. The CDR3 region of rearranged TCR beta genes was amplified from genomic DNA by a multiplex PCR assay. On the Illumina HiSeq System, the amplified TCR beta libraries were sequenced as 87-base-pair reads. Under the source paper's analysis protocol: In a later analysis, tens of millions of unique TCR beta chains were counted across the 650 to 700 repertoires, and roughly 9.9 million of these chains were shared by at least two donors. Raw reads were error-corrected and collapsed into unique sequences by a nearest-neighbor algorithm in which closely related sequences were merged to remove PCR and sequencing errors. V, D and J gene segments were assigned by aligning CDR3 sequences to IMGT reference sequences. For a sequence to be retained, a match of at least six nucleotides to both a V gene segment and a J gene segment was required. Rearrangements were called productive when the CDR3 lacked stop codons and stayed in frame with V and J; all others were non-productive. Following IMGT convention, CDR3 was defined as the stretch from the second conserved V-encoded cysteine to the conserved J-encoded phenylalanine. The earlier analysis of approximately 500 of the donors excluded sequences that lacked an unambiguous match to a single V gene segment. In an earlier analysis of 450 to 700 of the donors, V segments were called functional above 56.7% productive rearrangements and were called segregating when the between-donor standard deviation exceeded 5%. A statistical classification framework was built for diagnosing cytomegalovirus status from the catalog of TCR beta chain sequences. In a later analysis, V and J genes were assigned by comparing TCR nucleotide sequences against IMGT/GENE-DB human TR gene sequences. A later analysis assigned CDR3 sequences and most-parsimonious VDJ recombination scenarios with the TCRdist pipeline. In a later analysis, each TCR beta chain was defined by its CDR3 amino acid sequence together with its V-gene family, and reads without a unique V-gene family were excluded. To address suspected cross-contamination and a sequencing artifact, a later analysis removed 550 to 750 highly shared, low-generation-probability nucleotide sequences. A later analysis calculated a clonal expansion index for each public chain from normalized within-repertoire ranks of inferred template counts. In a later analysis, generation probabilities were computed using a VDJ recombination model fitted to out-of-frame rearrangements, and the results were checked against IGoR. In a later analysis, TCR-TCR, TCR-HLA and TCR-CMV co-occurrence was scored with hypergeometric tests, and a repertoire-size bias correction was applied to TCR pairs. A later analysis estimated false discovery rates by permuting HLA or CMV assignments 20 times. In a later analysis, co-occurring TCRs were grouped with DBSCAN, and TCRdist sequence similarity was added when clustering was performed within HLA-allele-positive subsets. Repertoires with fewer than 30,000 or more than 120,000 public chains were left out of co-occurrence clustering, as were several repertoires with anomalous nucleotide sharing. TCRdb mirrors the immuneACCESS table, restricted to in-frame sequences. Some clones are absent from its copies; in checked studies, under half trace to an unresolved V gene, and the reason for the others is unknown. V and J calls plus clone size are reproduced from that table; the DNA served to infer D and trimming. The sample records around 99,000 clones, around 77% of which are singletons. Of the sample, over 3% falls within the top ten clones.

What the authors observed across the whole study: Sequencing depth was assumed to be roughly uniform across donors in the presence/absence analyses, though that assumption may not hold. Correlated functional status among segregating V segments might be attributable to linkage disequilibrium, but an unknown experimental factor could not be ruled out. In vitro tests confirmed that a few of the cytomegalovirus-associated TCR beta chains recognize cytomegalovirus antigens. Because counts were too low, seventeen rarely observed V segments, including chromosome 9 orphons, were excluded from the earlier analysis of 587 of the donors. Cytomegalovirus status was reported to be diagnosed by the classifier with high specificity and sensitivity in both the original and validation cohorts. Most CMV-associated TCR beta chains appeared to be HLA-restricted in a later analysis, and the HLA associations seemed to be driven largely by CMV exposure. A later analysis found that HLA-associated TCR beta chains were more clonally expanded and had lower generation probabilities than equally common non-associated chains. In a later genetic analysis, fewer N-insertions in productive TCRs were reported among donors in an Asian-associated ancestry cluster than the roughly 640-donor mean. Some IMGT-functional V segments, including TRBV6-2 and TRBV6-3, could not be told apart with the 87-base-pair reads, so those segments were excluded. The authors suggested that the approach could potentially be extended to other disease states and immunological phenotypes. This cohort had only TCR beta chains sequenced, and the lack of alpha or paired-chain data limited which features could be detected. For the cohort, immune exposure information was limited to CMV serostatus. A later analysis found that TCR association rates varied across HLA loci, with DRB1 alleles showing the most associated TCRs and HLA-C alleles the fewest. According to a later analysis, parvovirus B19, influenza, CMV and Epstein-Barr virus appeared linked to several top co-occurrence clusters. A further reported finding was that TCR beta sequences accurately predicted the HLA-A and HLA-B alleles for most subjects in the first cohort. The study listed approximately 150 TCR beta chains as associated with cytomegalovirus. A later analysis associated 17,000 or so TCR beta sequences with specific HLA alleles at a false discovery rate of 0.05. HLA typing was unavailable for some donors at each locus, so association tests used only the typed subset. Most TCR sequences were observed very rarely across donors, whereas some public TCRs were present in many individuals. V-gene and J-gene trimming of TCR beta chains was associated with a missense DCLRE1C variant in a later genetic analysis, and the association was replicated in an independent cohort. The sequencing pipeline was judged likely to have produced a cluster of highly shared sequence variants as a technical artifact. When HLA alleles, especially DR and DQ, strongly co-occurred, TCR associations were difficult to assign to individual alleles. In an earlier analysis of 587 of the donors, most TCR beta V segments appeared in productive rearrangements about 90% or about 30% of the time, broadly matching IMGT annotations.

Sequenced input: PBMCs. The origin of this receptor is a man between 40 and 49 years old in good health and CMV-seronegative. The sequence links TRBV29-1 to TRBJ1-3; a tentative D match to TRBD1 spans 6 bases. The CDR3 here reads CSVELLQGQAGNTIYF. DNA sequence: TGCAGCGTTGAATTATTACAGGGACAAGCTGGAAACACCATATATTTT.